The rows below give T cell receptor beta chains drawn from one sample of a study of cytomegalovirus exposure and HLA in healthy donors. TCRdb keeps only in-frame clones here, not all; method: immunoSEQ multiplex PCR. Among about 110,000 clones listed, about 80% were seen once. The sequenced material came from PBMCs. These receptors all come from an older woman in good health and CMV-seropositive. Both conserved end residues are part of each CDR3. Fields, in order: CDR3 protein, CDR3 DNA, D gene, clone size, J gene, V gene. D genes are given only for firm matches. Expanded clones are given a class, and other clones once, few, many or no size at all.

CDR3aa: CASSPRTGREELFF; CDR3nt: TGTGCCAGCAGCCCCCGGACAGGGCGGGAGGAGCTGTTTTTT; d_gene: TRBD1; abundance: NA; j_gene: TRBJ2-2; v_gene: TRBV11-3
CDR3aa: CASSVTSGGCNEQFF; CDR3nt: TGTGCCAGCAGCGTTACTAGCGGGGGATGCAATGAGCAGTTCTTC; d_gene: TRBD2; abundance: NA; j_gene: TRBJ2-1; v_gene: TRBV9
CDR3aa: CASSSDREYYEQYF; CDR3nt: TGTGCCAGCAGTTCGGACAGGGAATACTACGAGCAGTACTTC; d_gene: TRBD1; abundance: NA; j_gene: TRBJ2-7; v_gene: TRBV27
CDR3aa: CASSDGGPGELFF; CDR3nt: TGTGCCAGCAGTGATGGCGGGCCCGGGGAGCTGTTTTTT; d_gene: NA; abundance: NA; j_gene: TRBJ2-2; v_gene: TRBV2
CDR3aa: CSVEEGTGYEQYF; CDR3nt: TGCAGCGTTGAAGAAGGGACAGGCTACGAGCAGTACTTC; d_gene: TRBD1; abundance: NA; j_gene: TRBJ2-7; v_gene: TRBV29-1
CDR3aa: CASSDRGTGGYTEAFF; CDR3nt: TGTGCCAGCAGTGACCGTGGGACAGGGGGTTATACTGAAGCTTTCTTT; d_gene: TRBD1; abundance: NA; j_gene: TRBJ1-1; v_gene: TRBV6-1
CDR3aa: CASSPGAGGGETQYF; CDR3nt: TGTGCCAGCAGCCCAGGGGCGGGAGGAGGAGAGACCCAGTACTTC; d_gene: TRBD2; abundance: NA; j_gene: TRBJ2-5; v_gene: TRBV7-3
CDR3aa: CASSFLGSEQYF; CDR3nt: TGTGCCAGCAGCTTCCTAGGGAGCGAGCAGTACTTC; d_gene: NA; abundance: NA; j_gene: TRBJ2-7; v_gene: TRBV5-8
CDR3aa: CASSGGTGNTEAFF; CDR3nt: TGTGCCAGCAGTGGAGGGACAGGGAACACTGAAGCTTTCTTT; d_gene: TRBD1; abundance: NA; j_gene: TRBJ1-1; v_gene: TRBV6-6
CDR3aa: CASSLGSSGANVLTF; CDR3nt: TGCGCCAGCAGCCTGGGGAGCTCTGGGGCCAACGTCCTGACTTTC; d_gene: NA; abundance: few; j_gene: TRBJ2-6; v_gene: TRBV5-1
CDR3aa: CASSLARQETQYF; CDR3nt: TGCGCCAGCAGCTTGGCGAGGCAAGAGACCCAGTACTTC; d_gene: NA; abundance: NA; j_gene: TRBJ2-5; v_gene: TRBV5-1
CDR3aa: CASSLQIAGADRGYTF; CDR3nt: TGTGCCAGCTCCCTCCAAATCGCTGGGGCCGATCGTGGCTACACCTTC; d_gene: NA; abundance: NA; j_gene: TRBJ1-2; v_gene: TRBV18
CDR3aa: CASSYSGGSRYEQFF; CDR3nt: TGTGCCAGCAGTTACTCCGGGGGGAGTAGGTATGAGCAGTTCTTC; d_gene: TRBD2; abundance: NA; j_gene: TRBJ2-1; v_gene: TRBV6-5
CDR3aa: CASSPHVNEKLFF; CDR3nt: TGTGCCAGCAGTCCACATGTTAATGAAAAACTGTTTTTT; d_gene: NA; abundance: once; j_gene: TRBJ1-4; v_gene: TRBV28
CDR3aa: CASTTNGGQPQHF; CDR3nt: TGTGCCAGCACTACAAACGGGGGTCAGCCCCAGCATTTT; d_gene: NA; abundance: NA; j_gene: TRBJ1-5; v_gene: TRBV2
CDR3aa: CASSPGLATNEQFF; CDR3nt: TGTGCCAGCTCACCGGGACTAGCTACCAATGAGCAGTTCTTC; d_gene: TRBD2; abundance: NA; j_gene: TRBJ2-1; v_gene: TRBV18
CDR3aa: CASHGGSSHNEQFF; CDR3nt: TGTGCCAGCCATGGCGGGAGTTCTCACAATGAGCAGTTCTTC; d_gene: TRBD2; abundance: NA; j_gene: TRBJ2-1; v_gene: TRBV6-5
CDR3aa: CASSLGLAGSYEQYF; CDR3nt: TGTGCCAGCAGCTTAGGACTAGCGGGCTCCTACGAGCAGTACTTC; d_gene: TRBD2; abundance: NA; j_gene: TRBJ2-7; v_gene: TRBV2
CDR3aa: CASSRTGKVDEQYF; CDR3nt: TGTGCCAGCAGCCGCACAGGGAAAGTCGACGAGCAGTACTTC; d_gene: NA; abundance: NA; j_gene: TRBJ2-7; v_gene: TRBV7-6
CDR3aa: CASSFLAGDSSNEQFF; CDR3nt: TGTGCCAGCAGCTTTCTAGCGGGAGATTCGTCCAATGAGCAGTTCTTC; d_gene: TRBD2; abundance: NA; j_gene: TRBJ2-1; v_gene: TRBV13
CDR3aa: CASSESWGDQPQHF; CDR3nt: TGCGCCAGCAGTGAGTCGTGGGGGGACCAGCCCCAGCATTTT; d_gene: NA; abundance: NA; j_gene: TRBJ1-5; v_gene: TRBV10-1
CDR3aa: CASSRYVAGGQPQHF; CDR3nt: TGTGCCAGCAGTAGGTACGTCGCAGGGGGCCAGCCCCAGCATTTT; d_gene: TRBD1; abundance: NA; j_gene: TRBJ1-5; v_gene: TRBV27
CDR3aa: CASSQGWETQYF; CDR3nt: TGTGCCAGCAGCCAGGGCTGGGAGACCCAGTACTTC; d_gene: NA; abundance: NA; j_gene: TRBJ2-5; v_gene: TRBV9
CDR3aa: CASRGQGASTEAFF; CDR3nt: TGTGCCAGCAGAGGACAGGGGGCAAGCACTGAAGCTTTCTTT; d_gene: TRBD1; abundance: NA; j_gene: TRBJ1-1; v_gene: TRBV9
CDR3aa: CASSSPTRTSGAGETQYF; CDR3nt: TGTGCCAGCAGCTCCCCTACGAGGACTAGCGGGGCCGGAGAGACCCAGTACTTC; d_gene: TRBD2; abundance: NA; j_gene: TRBJ2-5; v_gene: TRBV7-8
CDR3aa: CASSDGGSSQPQHF; CDR3nt: TGCGCCAGCAGTGACGGGGGTTCGAGTCAGCCCCAGCATTTT; d_gene: NA; abundance: NA; j_gene: TRBJ1-5; v_gene: TRBV10-2
CDR3aa: CASSRSGIGETQYF; CDR3nt: TGCGCCAGCAGTCGTAGCGGGATTGGGGAGACCCAGTACTTC; d_gene: TRBD2; abundance: NA; j_gene: TRBJ2-5; v_gene: TRBV5-1
CDR3aa: CASSTQGAYGYTF; CDR3nt: TGTGCCAGTAGTACACAGGGGGCGTATGGCTACACCTTC; d_gene: TRBD1; abundance: NA; j_gene: TRBJ1-2; v_gene: TRBV19
CDR3aa: CASSLTRQGTTFSYEQYF; CDR3nt: TGTGCCAGCAGCTTAACTCGACAGGGGACCACATTCTCCTACGAGCAGTACTTC; d_gene: TRBD1; abundance: NA; j_gene: TRBJ2-7; v_gene: TRBV7-8
CDR3aa: CASSLGGWTGETQYF; CDR3nt: TGTGCCAGCAGCTTAGGGGGGTGGACAGGAGAGACCCAGTACTTC; d_gene: TRBD1; abundance: NA; j_gene: TRBJ2-5; v_gene: TRBV7-9
CDR3aa: CASARDREFAAFF; CDR3nt: TGTGCCAGCGCCCGGGACAGGGAATTCGCGGCTTTCTTT; d_gene: TRBD1; abundance: NA; j_gene: TRBJ1-1; v_gene: TRBV6-5
CDR3aa: CASSKVAGGVSYEQYF; CDR3nt: TGTGCCAGTAGTAAAGTAGCGGGAGGCGTAAGCTACGAGCAGTACTTC; d_gene: TRBD2; abundance: NA; j_gene: TRBJ2-7; v_gene: TRBV19
CDR3aa: CASSITGDLYGYTF; CDR3nt: TGTGCCAGTAGTATAACAGGGGACCTCTATGGCTACACCTTC; d_gene: TRBD1; abundance: NA; j_gene: TRBJ1-2; v_gene: TRBV19
CDR3aa: CASSQVYGMGNIQYF; CDR3nt: TGTGCCAGCAGCCAAGTTTACGGGATGGGAAACATTCAGTACTTC; d_gene: NA; abundance: NA; j_gene: TRBJ2-4; v_gene: TRBV14
CDR3aa: CASSYSGSSNQPQHF; CDR3nt: TGTGCCAGCAGTTACTCCGGGTCTAGCAATCAGCCCCAGCATTTT; d_gene: NA; abundance: NA; j_gene: TRBJ1-5; v_gene: TRBV6-6
CDR3aa: CASSPTGGYEQYF; CDR3nt: TGTGCCAGCAGTCCTACAGGGGGCTACGAGCAGTACTTC; d_gene: TRBD1; abundance: NA; j_gene: TRBJ2-7; v_gene: TRBV6-1
CDR3aa: CASSQSSGNYGYTF; CDR3nt: TGTGCCAGCAGCCAGTCATCTGGTAACTATGGCTACACCTTC; d_gene: NA; abundance: NA; j_gene: TRBJ1-2; v_gene: TRBV28
CDR3aa: CASSVNGRDLRSPEAFF; CDR3nt: TGTGCCAGCAGCGTAAATGGGAGGGACTTAAGATCCCCTGAAGCTTTCTTT; d_gene: NA; abundance: NA; j_gene: TRBJ1-1; v_gene: TRBV9
CDR3aa: CASSGNSPSTDTQYF; CDR3nt: TGTGCCAGCAGCGGCAATAGCCCTAGCACAGATACGCAGTATTTT; d_gene: NA; abundance: NA; j_gene: TRBJ2-3; v_gene: TRBV7-2
CDR3aa: CASSLTQTGGNTEAFF; CDR3nt: TGTGCCAGCAGCTTGACCCAGACAGGGGGGAACACTGAAGCTTTCTTT; d_gene: TRBD1; abundance: NA; j_gene: TRBJ1-1; v_gene: TRBV7-2